This T cell receptor (beta chain) came from a study of cytomegalovirus exposure and HLA in healthy donors. Findings of the study overall: The study flagged about 150 TCR beta chains as cytomegalovirus-associated. Immune exposure information comprised only CMV serostatus. Many donors carried some public TCRs, although rarity characterized most TCR sequences.

The junction had 3 bases not matched to a gene; V was cut back by 2 bases and J by 1 base. The CDR3 is made up of 17 amino acids. Germline V gene lookup returns CDR1 MGHRA and CDR2 YSYEKL. PCR used 60 Vbeta primers and 13 Jbeta primers. Repertoires were generated with immunoSEQ multiplex PCR, while TCRdb's copy carries only in-frame clones and drops some. Here the sample spans 35,000 to 40,000 clones, around 70% being singletons. This clone was seen more than once but under ten times. Its antigen is not known. The sequencing input was PBMCs. This clonotype was sampled from a man younger than 45 in good health and CMV-seronegative. The chain combines TRBV4-1 with TRBJ2-2; 11 bases align to TRBD2. The CDR3 DNA reads as TGCGCCAGCAGCCAATACCTAGCGGGGGGGAACACCGGGGAGCTGTTTTTT. Translation gives CASSQYLAGGNTGELFF.